The rows below give T cell receptor beta chains drawn from one sample of a study of OX40 agonist ivuxolimab in advanced cancers. Clones were read by immunoSEQ multiplex PCR, and TCRdb kept only the in-frame ones, dropping some. Seen here are fewer than 65,000 clones, approximately 90% observed once, and the top ten hold 1.9%. This specimen consisted of CD4+ or CD8+ T cells sorted from blood, obtained in a trial of the OX40 agonist ivuxolimab. The receptors shown here come from an adult with an advanced solid tumor such as melanoma, head and neck, liver or kidney cancer. The CDR3 runs from the conserved cysteine through the conserved F or W. D genes are given only for firm matches. Where a row states a size, it is once, few, many or the class of an expanded clone; other rows omit it.

>TRBD1|TRBV5-1|TRBJ2-6|.
CASSGDRAGANVLTF
>.|TRBV28|TRBJ2-7|once
CASRGLATYEQYF
>TRBD2|TRBV7-9|TRBJ2-1|.
CASSYASGTYNEQFF
>.|TRBV9|TRBJ1-4|.
CASSALPGTTNEKLFF
>.|TRBV30|TRBJ2-3|.
CAWSKGGTGTVQYF
>.|TRBV2|TRBJ1-1|.
CASSVQVVNTEAFF
>.|TRBV29-1|TRBJ2-1|once
CSVGRSLDNEQFF
>TRBD1|TRBV5-1|TRBJ2-6|.
CASSWGQGTAGANVLTF
>TRBD1|TRBV7-6|TRBJ2-7|.
CASSLGAGTGVGRSSYEQYF
>TRBD2|TRBV4-2|TRBJ2-1|.
CASSQGGTGGGRVNEQFF
>.|TRBV7-2|TRBJ1-2|once
CATALVRGGGYGYTF
>TRBD1|TRBV6-5|TRBJ2-7|once
CASSYLRDRAYEQYF
>TRBD1|TRBV10-3|TRBJ2-3|.
CAISDLETGNTDTQYF
>.|TRBV28|TRBJ2-1|.
CASSLYGRGQFF
>.|TRBV11-3|TRBJ2-2|.
CASSHFTGELFF
>TRBD1|TRBV11-2|TRBJ1-1|.
CASSSPGGVNTEAFF
>TRBD1|TRBV15|TRBJ1-1|.
CATSREDRTAEAFF
>TRBD1|TRBV4-2|TRBJ2-2|.
CASSLDRAGSTGELFF
>.|TRBV18|TRBJ2-5|.
CASSPPSQKETQYF
>TRBD1|TRBV7-2|TRBJ1-2|.
CASSLGGQGFGYTF
>.|TRBV5-1|TRBJ2-7|.
CASSLGDSRNEQYF
>.|TRBV25-1|TRBJ1-2|.
CASKTAELSNYGYTF
>.|TRBV5-1|TRBJ2-7|.
CASTRDYEQYF
>.|TRBV7-2|TRBJ1-2|.
CASSSFGGNYGYTF
>.|TRBV6-5|TRBJ1-6|few
CASSYSGGLLSSPLHF
>TRBD1|TRBV28|TRBJ1-3|.
CASSGGTGENTIYF
>TRBD1|TRBV7-8|TRBJ1-5|.
CASSLSGGVHQPQHF
>TRBD1|TRBV30|TRBJ2-5|.
CAWSSKTGLWETQYF
>.|TRBV2|TRBJ2-7|.
CASREQPGNEQYF
>.|TRBV10-1|TRBJ2-6|.
CASSERGSGANVLTF
>.|TRBV11-3|TRBJ2-6|few
CASSLGSGANVLTF
>TRBD1|TRBV2|TRBJ2-7|.
CAIPLDREAYEQYF
>.|TRBV2|TRBJ1-5|.
CASSPGEARRDF
>.|TRBV30|TRBJ1-6|few
CAGSKTTGNSPLHF
>TRBD2|TRBV7-9|TRBJ2-7|.
CASSFYTTPPGLTKDEQYF
>.|TRBV7-2|TRBJ1-1|.
CASSTQGLDTEAFF
>.|TRBV5-1|TRBJ1-4|.
CASSSYTATNEKLFF
>.|TRBV28|TRBJ1-1|.
CASHKRFRDTEAFF
>.|TRBV27|TRBJ1-2|.
CASSLGFGGGYGYTF
>.|TRBV28|TRBJ2-3|.
CAIRGTDTQYF
>.|TRBV6-5|TRBJ1-1|.
CASSEPGMNTEAFF
>.|TRBV29-1|TRBJ2-2|.
CSVGFTGELFF
>TRBD1|TRBV19|TRBJ1-2|few
CASSSGGALEGYTF
>.|TRBV2|TRBJ1-6|.
CASSVGNSYNSPLHF
>.|TRBV14|TRBJ1-2|once
CASSPQGYGYTF
>.|TRBV7-2|TRBJ1-1|.
CASSFPSMNTEAFF
>.|TRBV6-5|TRBJ2-1|.
CASSYHDGGSYNEQFF
>.|TRBV19|TRBJ1-6|few
CASSISGNSPLHF
>TRBD1|TRBV2|TRBJ1-2|.
CASSGQDRGYTF
>.|TRBV10-3|TRBJ1-6|.
CAISESGPRGGNSPLHF